A selection of T cell receptor beta chains follows, all from one sample in a study of technical replicates of blood from a handful of donors. Repertoires were generated with immunoSEQ multiplex PCR, while TCRdb's copy carries only in-frame clones and drops some. The sample yields more than 90,000 clones, approximately 95% seen once. The sample taken for sequencing was T cells isolated from PBMCs. These receptors originate from a human donor in good health. CDR3s include the opening cysteine and the closing phenylalanine or tryptophan. The D gene is left open where the match is weak. Clone size is not always given. Where it is, it says once, few, many or a class for expanded clones.

V gene,clone size,D gene,J gene,CDR3 DNA,CDR3 protein
TRBV6-1,-,TRBD2,TRBJ2-1,TGTGCCAGCAGGACTAGCGGTATCTACAATGAGCAGTTCTTC,CASRTSGIYNEQFF
TRBV6-5,-,TRBD2,TRBJ2-7,TGTGCCAGCAGTTCCTACAGCGGGAGGGCCTCCTACGAGCAGTACTTC,CASSSYSGRASYEQYF
TRBV4-2,-,-,TRBJ2-7,TGTGCCAGCAGCCAAGGCAGAACCTACGAGCAGTACTTC,CASSQGRTYEQYF
TRBV2,-,TRBD2,TRBJ2-3,TGTGCCAGGGAGACGCGGGAGACAGATACGCAGTATTTT,CARETRETDTQYF
TRBV6-1,-,-,TRBJ1-1,TGTGCCAGCAGTGAAGGACGGGTTAACACTGAAGCTTTCTTT,CASSEGRVNTEAFF
TRBV10-2,-,-,TRBJ1-5,TGCGCCAGCAGTGATGCCGACAGCTATAGCAATCAGCCCCAGCATTTT,CASSDADSYSNQPQHF
TRBV11-2,once,-,TRBJ2-7,TGTGCCAGCCCCGACCGGGACAAGCAGTACTTC,CASPDRDKQYF
TRBV19,-,-,TRBJ2-1,TGTGCCAGTAGCCCCTATGACAGGAAAGCCTACAATGAGCAGTTCTTC,CASSPYDRKAYNEQFF
TRBV9,-,-,TRBJ2-7,TGTGCCAGCAGCGTAGGGCAGGACTACGAGCAGTACTTC,CASSVGQDYEQYF
TRBV28,-,-,TRBJ2-6,TGTGCCAGCATCCTTAGCTCTGGGGCCAACGTCCTGACTTTC,CASILSSGANVLTF
TRBV11-1,once,-,TRBJ2-1,TGTGCCAGCAGCTTAGGATCAGGGGACAATGAGCAGTTCTTC,CASSLGSGDNEQFF
TRBV7-7,-,TRBD2,TRBJ2-5,TGTGCTAGCAGTTACCGGGAGGCGGAGACCCAGTACTTC,CASSYREAETQYF
TRBV11-2,-,-,TRBJ2-2,TGTGCCAGCAGCCTCCCAGGGGGGACCGGGGAGCTGTTTTTT,CASSLPGGTGELFF
TRBV29-1,-,-,TRBJ2-7,TGCAGCGCTTCCTATTCCTACGAGCAGTACTTC,CSASYSYEQYF
TRBV7-9,-,TRBD1,TRBJ2-7,TGTGCCAGCAGCTTAGGGGACAGCCTTTACGAGCAGTACTTC,CASSLGDSLYEQYF
TRBV27,few,TRBD1,TRBJ2-5,TGTGCCAGCAGTTCCCCCTGGACAGGGGGCGTCGGGACCCAGTACTTC,CASSSPWTGGVGTQYF
TRBV14,-,-,TRBJ1-3,TGTGCCAGCAGGATGACAGGAGAAGGAACTGGAAACACCATATATTTT,CASRMTGEGTGNTIYF
TRBV7-9,-,-,TRBJ1-1,TGTGCCAGCAGCTTAGAGATTTGGGGGGGGACTGAAGCTTTCTTT,CASSLEIWGGTEAFF
TRBV14,-,-,TRBJ2-3,TGTGCCAGCAGCCAAATGGGGGCAGGGACAGATACGCAGTATTTT,CASSQMGAGTDTQYF
TRBV5-4,-,-,TRBJ1-1,TGTGCCAGCAGCCCGGACACAGTGTGGAACACTGAAGCTTTCTTT,CASSPDTVWNTEAFF
TRBV21-1,once,-,TRBJ1-2,TGTGCCAGCAGCAAATCCTACGATTCAGGGGTGAAGGGCTACACCTTC,CASSKSYDSGVKGYTF
TRBV5-1,-,-,TRBJ2-1,TGCGCCAGCAGCTTTCGAACCCGGTACAATGAGCAGTTCTTC,CASSFRTRYNEQFF
TRBV28,-,TRBD1,TRBJ1-5,TGTGCCAGCAGTATCCAGGGGGGCAATCAGCCCCAGCATTTT,CASSIQGGNQPQHF
TRBV9,-,TRBD2,TRBJ2-1,TGTGCCAGCAGCGTTGGACTAGCGGAGTACAATGAGCAGTTCTTC,CASSVGLAEYNEQFF
TRBV27,-,TRBD1,TRBJ1-2,TGTGCCAGCAGTTTCTCGGGACAGGGGCAGGTGGAACCCGTCTACTCCTATGGCTACACCTTC,CASSFSGQGQVEPVYSYGYTF
TRBV10-3,-,-,TRBJ1-1,TGTGCCATCAGTGAGACAGGATACACTGAAGCTTTCTTT,CAISETGYTEAFF
TRBV27,-,TRBD1,TRBJ2-7,TGTGCCAGCGGATCCGGGACAGGGGGCTACGAGCAGTACTTC,CASGSGTGGYEQYF
TRBV28,-,-,TRBJ1-5,TGTGCCAGCAGTTCCTCGGGTTTTGTAAATCAGCCCCAGCATTTT,CASSSSGFVNQPQHF
TRBV28,-,-,TRBJ1-1,TGTGCCAGCAGTTACGAACCTCTCAGGACCTTCGGGGCTGAAGCTTTCTTT,CASSYEPLRTFGAEAFF
TRBV27,-,-,TRBJ2-1,TGTGCCAGCATTTTCGAGCGGGAGCAGTTCTTC,CASIFEREQFF
TRBV6-1,-,-,TRBJ2-1,TGTGCCAGCAGTGACGGGTTTGAGCAGTTCTTC,CASSDGFEQFF
TRBV6-6,-,-,TRBJ2-2,TGTGCCAGCAGTTACTTCCAGTTCACCGGGGAGCTGTTTTTT,CASSYFQFTGELFF
TRBV6-5,-,TRBD1,TRBJ2-7,TGTGCCAGCAGTTACGGGACAGGGTACCACGAGCAGTACTTC,CASSYGTGYHEQYF
TRBV6-5,-,-,TRBJ1-2,TGTGCCAGCACCCGCGGGGGGGACTGCTACTTC,CASTRGGDCYF
TRBV5-4,-,TRBD1,TRBJ2-7,TGTGCCAGCAGCTGGGACAGCAACTCCTACGAGCAGTACTTC,CASSWDSNSYEQYF
TRBV5-1,-,-,TRBJ2-3,TGCGCCAGCAGCTTTGCGGGACCCACAGATACGCAGTATTTT,CASSFAGPTDTQYF
TRBV5-6,-,-,TRBJ2-2,TGTGCCAGCAGCTTTCTTACCGCGGACACCGGGGAGCTGTTTTTT,CASSFLTADTGELFF
TRBV7-3,-,TRBD2,TRBJ2-3,TGTGCCAGCAGCTTAGCTCCGGGACTAGTGACAGATACGCAGTATTTT,CASSLAPGLVTDTQYF
TRBV5-1,-,-,TRBJ2-7,TGCGCCAGCAGTGGCAGTTTCTACGAGCAGTACTTC,CASSGSFYEQYF
TRBV10-2,once,-,TRBJ2-7,TGCGCCAGCAGCGGGTATTCACACTACGAGCAGTACTTC,CASSGYSHYEQYF
TRBV27,-,TRBD1,TRBJ2-5,TGTGCCAGCAGTCCCGGGACAGGGGGAGAGACCCAGTACTTC,CASSPGTGGETQYF
TRBV27,-,-,TRBJ2-7,TGTGCCAGCAGTTTATGGCGTGACAGTCCCTACGAGCAGTACTTC,CASSLWRDSPYEQYF
TRBV7-2,-,TRBD1,TRBJ2-7,TGTGCCATCAGACAGGGTGTTCAGCAGTACTTC,CAIRQGVQQYF
TRBV27,-,TRBD1,TRBJ2-2,TGTGCCAGCAGTTTAATAGGACAGGGGAGTCTAGACGAGACCGGGGAGCTGTTTTTT,CASSLIGQGSLDETGELFF
TRBV19,-,TRBD1,TRBJ1-2,TGTGCCAGTAGTACGCCACAGGGGCCGAGCACCTTC,CASSTPQGPSTF
TRBV19,-,TRBD1,TRBJ1-1,TGTGCCAGTAGGCTGATGCAGGGGGTCACTGAAGCTTTCTTT,CASRLMQGVTEAFF
TRBV5-1,-,TRBD2,TRBJ2-3,TGCGCCAGCAGTTCCACGAAACTAGCGGGAGGAGATACGCAGTATTTT,CASSSTKLAGGDTQYF
TRBV7-2,-,-,TRBJ2-7,TGTGCCAGCCGCGTCACCCTTGGCGGAAACTACGAGCAGTACTTC,CASRVTLGGNYEQYF
TRBV9,-,-,TRBJ1-2,TGTGCCAGCAGCCCCTCAGGGACCTTC,CASSPSGTF
TRBV5-5,-,-,TRBJ1-4,TGTGCCAGCAGCTTCAAGTGGCAAACTAATGAAAAACTGTTTTTT,CASSFKWQTNEKLFF
TRBV5-1,-,TRBD2,TRBJ2-5,TGCGCCAGCAGCTTAACTAGCGGGAGCGCGACAGAGACCCAGTACTTC,CASSLTSGSATETQYF